Shown below are 3 T cell receptor beta chains from a single sample sequenced in a study of blood T cell repertoires in COVID-19 (dated by TCRdb to about 2020). Receptors were amplified or captured by the immunoSEQ multiplex PCR assay. Sourced from immuneACCESS, this table was stored by TCRdb with only in-frame sequences that have V and J called. A share of the clones is absent; for the studies checked, an unresolved V gene accounts for under half, and the remainder has no known explanation. The sample table shows some 150,000 clones, and 65% to 85% are seen once. Roughly 5.7% of the sample is held by the ten biggest clonotypes. What was sequenced was PBMCs or T cells enriched from blood (not recorded which). These receptors were collected from a woman aged 45-59 years who had been exposed to COVID-19.

The chain carries TRBV7-2 and TRBJ1-1; the D is unclear. Germline values: CDR1 SGHTA, CDR2 FQGNSA. This CDR3 is built from 13 residues. V was pared by 4 bases and J by 1 base, with 7 bases between. CDR3 sequence reads: CASSYGGNTEAFF. In DNA, the CDR3 is TGTGCCAGCAGCTACGGAGGGAACACTGAAGCTTTCTTT.

V usage is TRBV9 and J usage is TRBJ2-1, with 13 bases lining up with TRBD2. Trimming removed 3 bases from V and 8 bases from J; junction bases left unmatched: 5. This CDR3 spans 15 amino acids. Germline lookup yields CDR1 SGDLS and CDR2 YYNGEE. CDR3 region: CASSGGLAGRDEQFF. The CDR3 bases are TGTGCCAGCAGCGGGGGACTAGCGGGACGGGATGAGCAGTTCTTC.

The genes are TRBV27 and TRBJ1-2, with 7 bases lining up with TRBD1. V was clipped by 6 bases and J by 5 bases; unmatched bases: 6. CDR3 length equals 13 residues. Germline CDR1 is MNHEY and CDR2 is SMNVEV (reference sequence). Here the CDR3 DNA reads TGTGCCAGCAGGGCGACAGGGACGTATGGCTACACCTTC. As protein: CASRATGTYGYTF.